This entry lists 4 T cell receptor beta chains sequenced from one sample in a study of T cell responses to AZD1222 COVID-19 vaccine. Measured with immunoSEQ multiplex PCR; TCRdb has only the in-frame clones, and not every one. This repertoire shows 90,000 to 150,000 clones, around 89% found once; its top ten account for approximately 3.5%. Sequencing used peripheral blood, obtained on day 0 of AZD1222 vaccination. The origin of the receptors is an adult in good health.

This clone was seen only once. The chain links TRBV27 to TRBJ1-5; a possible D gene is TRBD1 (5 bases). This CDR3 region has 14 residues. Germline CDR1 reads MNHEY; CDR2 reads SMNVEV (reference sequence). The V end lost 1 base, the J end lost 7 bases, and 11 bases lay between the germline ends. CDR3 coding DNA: TGTGCCAGCAGTTTATACGGGGGTGGGCAGCCCCAGCATTTT. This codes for CASSLYGGGQPQHF.

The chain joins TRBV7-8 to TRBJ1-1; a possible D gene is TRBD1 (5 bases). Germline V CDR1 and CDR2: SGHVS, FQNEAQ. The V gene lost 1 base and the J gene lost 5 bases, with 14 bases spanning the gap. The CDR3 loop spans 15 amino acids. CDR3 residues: CASSLGLGGITEAFF. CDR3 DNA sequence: TGTGCCAGCAGCTTAGGACTGGGGGGTATTACTGAAGCTTTCTTT.

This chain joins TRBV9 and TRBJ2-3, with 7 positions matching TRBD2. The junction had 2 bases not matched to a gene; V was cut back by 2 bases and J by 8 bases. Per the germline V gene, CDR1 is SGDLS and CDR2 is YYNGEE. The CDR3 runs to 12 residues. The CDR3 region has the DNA TGTGCCAGCAGCGTCTGGGGGGGTACGCAGTATTTT. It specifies CASSVWGGTQYF.

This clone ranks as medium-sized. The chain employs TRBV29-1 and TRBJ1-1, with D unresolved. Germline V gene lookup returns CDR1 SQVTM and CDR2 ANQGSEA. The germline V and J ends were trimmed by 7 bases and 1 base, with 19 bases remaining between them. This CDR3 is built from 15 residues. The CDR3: CSAKTHQTKNTEAFF. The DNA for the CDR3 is TGCAGCGCGAAAACACACCAAACCAAGAACACTGAAGCTTTCTTT.